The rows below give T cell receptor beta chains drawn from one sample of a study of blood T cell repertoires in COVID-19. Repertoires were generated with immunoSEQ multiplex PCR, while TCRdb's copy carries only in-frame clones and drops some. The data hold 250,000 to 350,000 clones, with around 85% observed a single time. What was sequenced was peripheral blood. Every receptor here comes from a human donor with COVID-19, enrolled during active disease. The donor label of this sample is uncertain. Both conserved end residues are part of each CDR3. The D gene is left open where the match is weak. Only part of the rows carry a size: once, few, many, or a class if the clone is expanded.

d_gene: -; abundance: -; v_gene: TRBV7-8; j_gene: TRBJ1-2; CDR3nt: TGTGCCAGCAGCCCCCTAAATCGGTACTATGGCTACACCTTC; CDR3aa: CASSPLNRYYGYTF
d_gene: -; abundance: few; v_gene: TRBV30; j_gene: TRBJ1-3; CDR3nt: TGTGCCTGGGAACAAGCAGGGGTGGGAAACACCATATATTTT; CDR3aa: CAWEQAGVGNTIYF
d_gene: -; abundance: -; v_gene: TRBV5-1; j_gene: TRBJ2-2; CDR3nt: TGCGCCAGCAGCTTGGCCTGGAACACCGGGGAGCTGTTTTTT; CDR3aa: CASSLAWNTGELFF
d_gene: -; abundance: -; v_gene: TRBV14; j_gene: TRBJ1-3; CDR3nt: TGTGCCAGCAGCCAAGATTCCGCGGCTCTCTCTGGAAACACCATATATTTT; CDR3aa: CASSQDSAALSGNTIYF
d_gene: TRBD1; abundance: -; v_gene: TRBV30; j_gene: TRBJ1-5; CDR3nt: TGTGCCTGGAGTGTAGGAGAAGGGACAGGGAATCAGCCCCAGCATTTT; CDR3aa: CAWSVGEGTGNQPQHF
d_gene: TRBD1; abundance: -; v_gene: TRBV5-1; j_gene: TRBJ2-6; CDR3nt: TGCGCCAGCAGCTTTACAGGGGCCTCTGGGGCCAACGTCCTGACTTTC; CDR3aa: CASSFTGASGANVLTF
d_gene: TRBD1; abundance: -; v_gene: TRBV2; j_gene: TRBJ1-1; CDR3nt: TGTGCCAGCATTACGGACAGGGCAGGGAACACTGAAGCTTTCTTT; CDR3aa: CASITDRAGNTEAFF
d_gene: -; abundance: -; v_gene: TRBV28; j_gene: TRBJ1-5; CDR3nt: TGTGCCAGCAGTTCCCCGGGGGGAGAGGGGGACAATCAGCCCCAGCATTTT; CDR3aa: CASSSPGGEGDNQPQHF
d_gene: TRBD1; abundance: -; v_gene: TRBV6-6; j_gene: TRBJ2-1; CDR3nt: TGTGCCAGCAGTCGAGGGACAGGAACGTTCTACAATGAGCAGTTCTTC; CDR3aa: CASSRGTGTFYNEQFF
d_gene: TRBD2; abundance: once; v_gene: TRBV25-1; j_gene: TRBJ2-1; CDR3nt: TGTGCCAGCAGTGAATATCGGGGACTAGCGGGTTACAATGAGCAGTTCTTC; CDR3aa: CASSEYRGLAGYNEQFF
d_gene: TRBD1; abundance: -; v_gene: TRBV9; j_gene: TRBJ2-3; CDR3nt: TGTGCCAGCAGCCTAGGACAGGGGATCGCAGATACGCAGTATTTT; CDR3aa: CASSLGQGIADTQYF
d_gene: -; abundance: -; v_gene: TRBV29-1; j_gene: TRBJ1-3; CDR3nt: TGCAGCGTTGAAAACCAGGTCGCGGGAAACACCATATATTTT; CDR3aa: CSVENQVAGNTIYF
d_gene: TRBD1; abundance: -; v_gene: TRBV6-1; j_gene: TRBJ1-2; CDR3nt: TGTGCCAGCAGTGAAGACGGACAGGCCTATGGCTACACCTTC; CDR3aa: CASSEDGQAYGYTF